This T cell receptor beta chain is from a study of cytomegalovirus exposure and HLA in healthy donors. Notes on this clone: What it binds is not known.

Findings of the study overall: In a later analysis, productive TCRs from donors in an Asian-associated ancestry cluster reportedly carried fewer N-insertions than the cohort mean. Most TCR sequences proved rare, with some public TCRs found in many donors. CMV serostatus was the sole immune exposure data available. A later analysis found TCR association rates differed by HLA locus, highest for DRB1 and lowest for HLA-C.

The CDR3 covers 17 residues. Germline V gene data show CDR1 as LGHNA and CDR2 as YNFKEQ. After removal of 1 base from V and 1 base from J, the junction contained 9 bases not matched to a gene. The primer mix had 60 Vbeta and 13 Jbeta primers. The assay was immunoSEQ multiplex PCR, and TCRdb's table has in-frame clones only and misses some. Altogether roughly 140,000 clones are present, about 75% being singletons, with the ten largest covering under 4.5%. The source is a young man in good health and CMV-seronegative. The chain combines TRBV4-2 with TRBJ2-7; TRBD2 matches at 8 bases. The sequenced material came from PBMCs. CDR3 DNA sequence: TGTGCCAGCAGCCAAGTCATCACGCGGGAGGCGTCCTACGAGCAGTACTTC. Protein product: CASSQVITREASYEQYF.